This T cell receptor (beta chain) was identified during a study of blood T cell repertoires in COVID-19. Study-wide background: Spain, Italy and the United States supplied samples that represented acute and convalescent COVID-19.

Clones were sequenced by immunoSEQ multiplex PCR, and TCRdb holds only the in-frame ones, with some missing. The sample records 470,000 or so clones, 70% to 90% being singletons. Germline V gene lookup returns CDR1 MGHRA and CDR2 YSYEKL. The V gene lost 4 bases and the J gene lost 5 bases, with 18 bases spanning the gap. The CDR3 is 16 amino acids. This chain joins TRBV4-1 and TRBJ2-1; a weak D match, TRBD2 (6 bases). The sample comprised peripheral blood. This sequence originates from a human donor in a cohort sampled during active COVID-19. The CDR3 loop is CASSPHTSLVDNEQFF. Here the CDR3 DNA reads TGCGCCAGCAGCCCCCATACTAGCTTAGTAGACAATGAGCAGTTCTTC.